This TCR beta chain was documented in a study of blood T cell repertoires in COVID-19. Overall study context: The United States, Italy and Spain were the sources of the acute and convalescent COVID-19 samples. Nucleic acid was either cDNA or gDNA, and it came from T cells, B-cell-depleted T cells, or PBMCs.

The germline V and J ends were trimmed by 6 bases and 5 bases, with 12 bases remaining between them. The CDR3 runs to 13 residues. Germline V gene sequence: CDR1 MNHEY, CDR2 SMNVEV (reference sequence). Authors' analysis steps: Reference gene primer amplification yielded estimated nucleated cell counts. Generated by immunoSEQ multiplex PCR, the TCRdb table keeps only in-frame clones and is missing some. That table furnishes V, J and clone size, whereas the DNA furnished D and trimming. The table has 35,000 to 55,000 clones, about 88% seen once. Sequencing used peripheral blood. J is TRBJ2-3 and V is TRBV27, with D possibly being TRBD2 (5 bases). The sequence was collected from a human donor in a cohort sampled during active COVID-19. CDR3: CASSRTERDTQYF. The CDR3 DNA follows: TGTGCCAGCAGCCGGACTGAAAGAGATACGCAGTATTTT.